This TCR beta chain was sequenced during a study of OX40 agonist ivuxolimab in advanced cancers. The wider study: Treatment of patients was with ivuxolimab, an agonistic anti-OX40 (CD134) antibody.

The protocol was immunoSEQ multiplex PCR, while the TCRdb copy is restricted to in-frame clones and leaves out a portion. Here the sample spans fewer than 120,000 clones, over 85% being singletons. CDR3 length: 13 amino acids. CDR1 is MDHEN and CDR2 is SYDVKM in the germline V gene. The V end was cut by 6 bases, the J end by 8 bases, with 16 bases between. J is TRBJ1-2 and V is TRBV28, with D possibly matching TRBD1 (6 bases). This TCR was recovered from an adult with an advanced solid tumor such as melanoma, head and neck, liver or kidney cancer. The sample in question was CD4+ or CD8+ T cells sorted from blood, obtained in a trial of the OX40 agonist ivuxolimab. CDR3 in amino acids: CASRAAGGQGYTF. The CDR3 bases are TGTGCCAGCAGGGCGGCCGGGGGCCAAGGCTACACCTTC.